Shown below are 15 T cell receptor beta chains from a single sample sequenced in a study of shared clonotypes between healthy human individuals. Naive CD8 cells lacked CD45RO, underwent positive selection for CCR7 and left out terminally differentiated effector memory CD45RA+ cells. Libraries were prepared by immunoSEQ multiplex PCR; TCRdb keeps only in-frame clonotypes and omits some of them. Of about 2.1 million clones in the sample, 80% to 95% were seen once. Specimen: naive CD8+ T cells from PBMCs. These receptors were obtained from a man between 18 and 29 years old in good health. Some clones in this sample may be carry-over from other donors' samples.

The chain couples TRBV4-1 to TRBJ2-2; D may be TRBD1 (5 bases). The V end lost 1 base, the J end lost 5 bases, and 8 bases lay between the germline ends. The CDR3 has 14 amino acids. Germline CDR1 is MGHRA and CDR2 is YSYEKL. The CDR3 region is CASSQGQGTGELFF. CDR3 nucleotide sequence: TGCGCCAGCAGCCAAGGGCAGGGTACCGGGGAGCTGTTTTTT.

This clone was observed a single time. This chain uses TRBV27 with TRBJ2-1, with a possible D match to TRBD2 (6 bases). V dropped 2 bases and J dropped 8 bases, with 13 bases sitting between them. The CDR3 is 14 residues long. CDR1 is MNHEY and CDR2 is SMNVEV in the germline V gene (reference sequence). CDR3 loop: CASSLPGSWDEQFF. The CDR3, as DNA: TGTGCCAGCAGTTTACCCGGGAGTTGGGATGAGCAGTTCTTC.

The V gene is TRBV14, the J gene TRBJ2-7; 12 bases align to TRBD2. Germline V gene sequence: CDR1 SGHDN, CDR2 FVKESK. The CDR3 is 16 residues long. Unmatched junction bases numbered 6, after V lost 4 bases and J lost 2 bases. The CDR3 reads CASSRGLAGTAYEQYF. The CDR3 DNA follows: TGTGCCAGCAGCCGAGGACTAGCGGGAACAGCCTACGAGCAGTACTTC. The variable domain in full, with the rest retrieved from reference TRBV14 and TRBJ2-7, is EAGVTQFPSHSVIEKGQTVTLRCDPISGHDNLYWYRRVMGKEIKFLLHFVKESKQDESGMPNNRFLAERTGGTYSTLKVQPAELEDSGVYFCASSRGLAGTAYEQYFGPGTRLTVT.

The V call is TRBV5-6, the J call TRBJ2-7; 7 positions match TRBD2. The CDR3 has 14 amino acids. Trimming at V came to 2 bases and at J to 5 bases, leaving 7 bases not matched to a gene. Germline CDR1 reads SGHDT; CDR2 reads YYEEEE. The CDR3 reads CASSFGAGVNEQYF. The DNA of the CDR3 is TGTGCCAGCAGCTTCGGGGCGGGAGTTAACGAGCAGTACTTC. Full variable domain (remainder filled in from reference TRBV5-6 and TRBJ2-7): DAGVTQSPTHLIKTRGQQVTLRCSPKSGHDTVSWYQQALGQGPQFIFQYYEEEERQRGNFPDRFSGHQFPNYSSELNVNALLLGDSALYLCASSFGAGVNEQYFGPGTRLTVT.

This chain joins TRBV4-1 and TRBJ1-2, with TRBD1 identical over 7 bases. V trimming: 6 bases; J trimming: 4 bases; junction bases outside the gene matches: 11. CDR1 MGHRA and CDR2 YSYEKL come from the germline V gene. This CDR3 has 15 residues. The CDR3 region is CASRYKTGRAYGYTF. The CDR3 coding sequence is TGCGCCAGCAGATACAAGACAGGGCGAGCCTATGGCTACACCTTC.

This chain connects TRBV7-9 to TRBJ2-1, with 8 bases identical to TRBD1. V gave up 2 bases and J gave up 4 bases; unmatched junction bases: 1. CDR3 size: 14 residues. Germline loops: CDR1 SEHNR, CDR2 FQNEAQ (reference sequence). The CDR3 nucleotides are TGTGCCAGCAGCTTACAGGGGGCGTACAATGAGCAGTTCTTC. It codes for CASSLQGAYNEQFF. The full variable domain, with the rest looked up from reference TRBV7-9 and TRBJ2-1, is DTGVSQNPRHKITKRGQNVTFRCDPISEHNRLYWYRQTLGQGPEFLTYFQNEAQLEKSRLLSDRFSAERPKGSFSTLEIQRTEQGDSAMYLCASSLQGAYNEQFFGPGTRLTVL.

The chain is built from TRBV4-2 and TRBJ2-7, with TRBD2 matching 7 bases. The CDR3 totals 16 residues. Germline V gene data show CDR1 as LGHNA and CDR2 as YNFKEQ. J gave up 2 bases and V 5 bases, and 12 bases lay outside the gene matches. CDR3 coding DNA: TGTGCCAGCAGCTTAGGGAGGGCTAGCCTGACCTACGAGCAGTACTTC. Translating gives CASSLGRASLTYEQYF.

The chain combines TRBV7-8 with TRBJ1-2; 10 bases line up with TRBD1. The V gene end was trimmed by 8 bases and the J gene end by 6 bases; junction bases not matched to a gene: 12. Looked up from germline, CDR1 is SGHVS and CDR2 is FQNEAQ. The CDR3 length is 15 residues. The chain's CDR3 is CASALYRDRGNGYTF. CDR3 in DNA: TGTGCCAGCGCTCTATACCGGGACAGGGGAAATGGCTACACCTTC.

The chain is built from TRBV27 and TRBJ2-1, with D unclear. In germline, CDR1 is MNHEY, CDR2 SMNVEV (reference sequence). This CDR3 is built from 12 residues. V lost 5 bases to trimming and J lost 10 bases, with 12 bases between them. CDR3 in DNA: TGTGCCAGCAGTCTCGGGTTAGACGAGCAGTTCTTC. It specifies CASSLGLDEQFF.

This chain connects TRBV19 to TRBJ1-1; weak D call: TRBD1 (5 bases). The CDR3 loop spans 12 amino acids. Germline CDR1 and CDR2: LNHDA and SQIVND (reference sequence). V dropped 4 bases and J dropped 7 bases, with 10 bases sitting between them. CDR3 in DNA: TGTGCCAGTAGTACCCTGGGGGGTGAAGCTTTCTTT. It codes for CASSTLGGEAFF.

The V and J genes are TRBV10-3 and TRBJ1-2; a possible D gene is TRBD1 (6 bases). The CDR3 sequence is 16 residues long. The germline V and J ends were trimmed by 4 bases and 4 bases, with 19 bases remaining between them. Germline V gene sequence: CDR1 ENHRY, CDR2 SYGVKD. In DNA, the CDR3 is TGTGCCATCAGTGCGCCGGAATGGGGGCCCAGCTATGGCTACACCTTC. Protein product: CAISAPEWGPSYGYTF.

The chain combines TRBV27 with TRBJ2-7; 8 nucleotides match TRBD2. CDR1 and CDR2 (germline): MNHEY, SMNVEV (reference sequence). There are 15 residues in the CDR3. The ends lost 6 bases at V and 2 bases at J; junction bases unmatched: 9. For the CDR3, the DNA is TGTGCCAGCAGCGCCGGGGGGGTTTCCCCCTACGAGCAGTACTTC. Its translation is CASSAGGVSPYEQYF.

A note on this clone: The sample has other DNA sequences that encode this CDR3 too. J is TRBJ2-7 and V is TRBV5-6; D ambiguous. This CDR3 contains 13 residues. Trimming stripped 2 bases from V and 2 bases from J, with 8 bases between. Germline CDR1 reads SGHDT; CDR2 reads YYEEEE. The CDR3 protein is CASSFLETYEQYF. As DNA, the CDR3 is TGTGCCAGCAGCTTCCTGGAGACCTACGAGCAGTACTTC.

This clone was counted a single time. The DNA of the CDR3 is TGTGCCAGTAGAGTAACGGGAGCGGGAGAGCAGTTCTTC. This gives the protein CASRVTGAGEQFF. The rearrangement links TRBV19 to TRBJ2-1; 7 nucleotides match TRBD2. The germline CDR1 and CDR2 sequences are LNHDA and SQIVND (reference sequence). The V segment lost 6 bases and the J segment 10 bases; nucleotides outside the gene matches: 9. There are 13 residues in the CDR3.

V and J are TRBV7-9 and TRBJ2-5; unclear D gene. The length of the CDR3 is 13 residues. The V gene lost 0 bases and the J gene lost 3 bases, with 5 bases spanning the gap. The germline CDR1 and CDR2 sequences are SEHNR and FQNEAQ (reference sequence). CDR3 loop: CASSLAGKETQYF. As DNA, the CDR3 is TGTGCCAGCAGCTTAGCGGGCAAAGAGACCCAGTACTTC.